The entry below describes one TCR beta chain. This clonotype was counted between two and nine times. Its cognate antigen has yet to be identified. Base qualities are not at hand, and no much larger clone is one base apart. RNA was extracted using the RNeasy kit, and about 0.45 to 1 ug of the RNA was reverse transcribed with random hexamers. The immunoSEQ multiplex PCR assay, covering 54 Vbeta and 13 Jbeta segments, was used to amplify TCR beta CDR3 regions. PCR amplification bias was corrected by using a synthetic template baseline for primer optimization and computational correction. The paper's data handling went like this. Reads were assigned to V, D and J genes according to IMGT and analyzed in immunoSEQ Analyzer, with only productive sequences retained. Clonality was computed as one minus Shannon entropy normalized by log2 of the number of productive unique sequences. Public and private clones were assessed among the 100 most prevalent clones of each patient and control. Susac-specific clones were defined as absent from healthy and MS cohorts, about 1,000 published viral clones and other ImmuneACCESS disease sequences. The raw public data were reprocessed by TCRdb itself: fastp quality trimming at Q25, MiXCR clonotype calling, in-frame beta chains only. Here each entry gathers all rows of one CDR3 protein and keeps the most common genes and DNA. The V and J calls here are based on TCRdb, not the publication. The sample has roughly 140,000 distinct CDR3 sequences on record, approximately 96% of them singletons. More than 0.2% of the sample goes to the ten largest clones.

The record originates from a study of CD8 T cells in Susac syndrome (dated 2019 in TCRdb). With respect to the entire study: The study used repertoire sequencing to test whether antigen drove CD8+ T cell activation and differentiation in Susac syndrome. The clonality of the CD8+ T cell repertoire was compared across over 9 healthy donors, some 14 Susac syndrome patients and about 15 multiple sclerosis patients. What the authors observed across the whole study: The number of individuals in the TCR sequencing and HLA analysis was recognized as being relatively small.

Peripheral blood CD8+ and CD4+ T cells from healthy donors, Susac syndrome patients and multiple sclerosis patients were profiled using high-throughput TCR beta sequencing. The multiple sclerosis controls were treatment-naive patients who had stable or active relapsing-remitting disease and met the revised McDonald criteria. Bulk CD8+ and CD4+ T cells were purified by magnetic negative isolation, whereas CD8+ TEMRA cells were enriched by FACS. Blood was drawn into EDTA tubes, processed within 24 hours, and PBMCs were isolated by density gradient centrifugation. PBMCs intended for TCR sequencing were cryopreserved in liquid nitrogen and thawed later in a water bath at 37 degrees C. Purity of sorted or isolated CD4+, CD8+ and CD8+ TEMRA cells was at least 90%. As encoded in the germline V gene, CDR1 is SQVTM while CDR2 is ANQGSEA. The CDR3 spans 11 residues, from the cysteine through the phenylalanine. Only CDR3 DNA remains: 33 bases, in frame from the first base. The germline ends are 10 bases apart after V is trimmed by 5 bases and J by 5 bases.

Recombination connected TRBV29-1 to TRBJ2-7, with no D gene named confidently. The sequence came from a human donor with multiple sclerosis. Sequencing was performed on CD8+ T cells from PBMCs. The nucleotides read TGCAGCGTTCGGGTTTCCCACGAGCAGTACTTC. This yields the protein CSVRVSHEQYF.